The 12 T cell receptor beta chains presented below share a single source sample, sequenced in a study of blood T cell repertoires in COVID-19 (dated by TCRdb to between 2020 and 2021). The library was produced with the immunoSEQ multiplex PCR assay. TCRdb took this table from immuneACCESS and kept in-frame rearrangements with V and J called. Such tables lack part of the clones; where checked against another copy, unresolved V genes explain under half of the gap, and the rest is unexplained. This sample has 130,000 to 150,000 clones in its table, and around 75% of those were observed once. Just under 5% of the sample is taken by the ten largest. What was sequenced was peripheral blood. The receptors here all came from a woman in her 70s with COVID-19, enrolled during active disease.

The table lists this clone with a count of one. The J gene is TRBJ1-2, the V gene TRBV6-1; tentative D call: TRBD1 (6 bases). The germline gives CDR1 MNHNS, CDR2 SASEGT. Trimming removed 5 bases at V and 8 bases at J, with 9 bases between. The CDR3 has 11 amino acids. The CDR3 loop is CASSPRGGYTF. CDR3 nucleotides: TGTGCCAGCAGTCCCAGGGGAGGCTACACCTTC.

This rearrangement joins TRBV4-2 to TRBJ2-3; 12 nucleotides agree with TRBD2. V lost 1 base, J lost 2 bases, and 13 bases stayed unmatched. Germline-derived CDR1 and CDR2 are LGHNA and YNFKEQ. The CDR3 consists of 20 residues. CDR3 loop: CASSQAGLAGLGGDTDTQYF. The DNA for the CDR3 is TGTGCCAGCAGCCAAGCGGGACTAGCGGGCTTGGGGGGGGACACAGATACGCAGTATTTT.

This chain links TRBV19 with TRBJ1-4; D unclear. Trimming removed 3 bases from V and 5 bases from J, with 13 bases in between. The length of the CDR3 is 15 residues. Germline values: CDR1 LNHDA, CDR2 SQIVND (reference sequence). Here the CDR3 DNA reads TGTGCCAGTAGTATCCACCCGACTGAGAATGAAAAACTGTTTTTT. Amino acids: CASSIHPTENEKLFF.

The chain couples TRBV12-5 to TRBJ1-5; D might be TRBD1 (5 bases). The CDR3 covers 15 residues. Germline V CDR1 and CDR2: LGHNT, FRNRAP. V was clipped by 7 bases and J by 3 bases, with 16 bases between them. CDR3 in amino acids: CASVPLGGTNQPQHF. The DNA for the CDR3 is TGTGCTAGTGTCCCTCTTGGAGGGACCAATCAGCCCCAGCATTTT.

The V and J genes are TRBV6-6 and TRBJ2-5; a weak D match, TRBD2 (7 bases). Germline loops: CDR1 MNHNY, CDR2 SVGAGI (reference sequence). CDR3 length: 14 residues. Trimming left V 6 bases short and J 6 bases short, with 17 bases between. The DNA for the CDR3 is TGTGCCAGCAGGGGAGGGGGACTAATTCAGACCCAGTACTTC. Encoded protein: CASRGGGLIQTQYF.

The CDR3 spells CASSKGLAGREQYF. The CDR3 nucleotides read TGTGCCAGCAGCAAGGGACTAGCGGGGCGCGAGCAGTACTTC. The rearrangement links TRBV3-1 (or the pseudogene TRBV3-2) to TRBJ2-7; 13 bases are shared with TRBD2. Losses at the gene ends were 5 bases for V and 6 bases for J; bases not matched to a gene: 4. Germline values: CDR1 LGHDT, CDR2 YNNKEL (reference sequence). The length of the CDR3 is 14 residues.

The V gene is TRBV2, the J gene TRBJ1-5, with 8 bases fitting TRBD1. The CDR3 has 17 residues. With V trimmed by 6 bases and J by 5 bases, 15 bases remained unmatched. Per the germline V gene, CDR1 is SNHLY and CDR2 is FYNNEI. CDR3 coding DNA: TGTGCCAGCAGGGTCGGGACAGGAGGTTGGACAGATCAGCCCCAGCATTTT. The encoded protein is CASRVGTGGWTDQPQHF.

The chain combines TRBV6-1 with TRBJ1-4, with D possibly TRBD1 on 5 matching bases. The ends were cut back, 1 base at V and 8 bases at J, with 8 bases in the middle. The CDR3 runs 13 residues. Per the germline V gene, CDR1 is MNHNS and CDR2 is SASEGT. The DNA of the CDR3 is TGTGCCAGCAGTGAAGGGACAAGGGAAAAACTGTTTTTT. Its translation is CASSEGTREKLFF.

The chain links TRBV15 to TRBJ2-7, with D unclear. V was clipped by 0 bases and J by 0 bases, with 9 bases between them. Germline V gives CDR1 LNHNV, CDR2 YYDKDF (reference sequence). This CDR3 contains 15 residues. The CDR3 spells CATSREVHSSYEQYF. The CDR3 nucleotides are TGTGCCACCAGCAGAGAGGTGCACAGCTCCTACGAGCAGTACTTC.

The CDR3 bases are TGTGCCAGCAAACAGGGGGTGCGTGTTAATGAAAAACTGTTTTTT. This codes for CASKQGVRVNEKLFF. The chain recombines TRBV3-1 (or the pseudogene TRBV3-2) with TRBJ1-4, with 8 bases lining up with TRBD1. CDR1 and CDR2 (germline): LGHDT, YNNKEL (reference sequence). The junction had 8 bases not matched to a gene; V was cut back by 7 bases and J by 4 bases. The CDR3 length is 15 residues.

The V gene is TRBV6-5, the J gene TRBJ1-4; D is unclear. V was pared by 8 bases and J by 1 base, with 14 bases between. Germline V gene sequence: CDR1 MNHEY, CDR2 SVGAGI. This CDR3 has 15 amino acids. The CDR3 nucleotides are TGTGCCAGCTGCAGAGCTGCAGGAACTAATGAAAAACTGTTTTTT. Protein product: CASCRAAGTNEKLFF.

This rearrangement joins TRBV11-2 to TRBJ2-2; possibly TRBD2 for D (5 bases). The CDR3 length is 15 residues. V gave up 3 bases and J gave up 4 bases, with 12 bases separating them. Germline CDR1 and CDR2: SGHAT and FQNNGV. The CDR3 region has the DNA TGTGCCAGCAGCTTGATAGCGTATGGCACCGGGGAGCTGTTTTTT. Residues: CASSLIAYGTGELFF.